The rows below give T cell receptor beta chains drawn from one sample of a study of T cells in Graves' hyperthyroidism and ophthalmopathy. TCRdb ran MiXCR on the multiplex PCR reads and lists one entry per CDR3 protein. This sample yields roughly 380,000 distinct CDR3 sequences, of which roughly 13% are seen a single time; more than 20% belongs to the top ten. Sequencing was performed on blood. These receptors originate from a man younger than 45 with Graves' hyperthyroidism that later progressed to Graves' ophthalmopathy. Both conserved end residues are part of each CDR3.

CDR3 length,J gene,V gene,CDR3 protein
14,TRBJ2-3,TRBV3-1,CASSQVMMTDTQYF
15,TRBJ1-2,TRBV18,CASSWDTKRNYGYTF
11,TRBJ1-3,TRBV20-1,CSARNLGTIYF
12,TRBJ1-1,TRBV18,CASSPETVEAFF
15,TRBJ2-2,TRBV20-1,CSAGRPGHYTGELFF
15,TRBJ1-2,TRBV7-7,CASRVTGRVDYGYTF
13,TRBJ1-1,TRBV14,CASSQVGAKGAFF
14,TRBJ1-2,TRBV27,CASSPRGRGYGYTF
16,TRBJ1-3,TRBV28,CASSLPEGFPRNTIYF
14,TRBJ2-1,TRBV4-1,CASSQPTGLNEQFF
14,TRBJ2-3,TRBV11-3,CASSSKEGADTQYF
13,TRBJ1-4,TRBV20-1,CSARAGVREKLFF
11,TRBJ1-2,TRBV2,CASRDAGGYTF
14,TRBJ2-5,TRBV6-1,CASRINRAGETRYF
19,TRBJ2-5,TRBV20-1,CSARGSRTSGGAYQETQYF
13,TRBJ1-5,TRBV2,CASRGREYQPQHF
11,TRBJ1-1,TRBV20-1,CSVNKDTEAFF
12,TRBJ2-7,TRBV7-9,CASSGRGYEQYF
14,TRBJ2-3,TRBV28,CASSPDRDGDTQYF
14,TRBJ2-3,TRBV12-3/TRBV12-4,CAIGGGVDTDTQYF
14,TRBJ2-5,TRBV3-1,CASSQVTFQETQYF
13,TRBJ1-1,TRBV20-1,CSAPDLKNTEAFF
13,TRBJ1-1,TRBV3-1,CASSQDESIEAFF
13,TRBJ1-4,TRBV4-1,CASSQDWSEKLFF
14,TRBJ1-2,TRBV18,CASSPGTGPESYTF
13,TRBJ2-1,TRBV24-1,CATSFRPGELQFF
15,TRBJ1-1,TRBV7-2,CASSLASPGNTEAFF